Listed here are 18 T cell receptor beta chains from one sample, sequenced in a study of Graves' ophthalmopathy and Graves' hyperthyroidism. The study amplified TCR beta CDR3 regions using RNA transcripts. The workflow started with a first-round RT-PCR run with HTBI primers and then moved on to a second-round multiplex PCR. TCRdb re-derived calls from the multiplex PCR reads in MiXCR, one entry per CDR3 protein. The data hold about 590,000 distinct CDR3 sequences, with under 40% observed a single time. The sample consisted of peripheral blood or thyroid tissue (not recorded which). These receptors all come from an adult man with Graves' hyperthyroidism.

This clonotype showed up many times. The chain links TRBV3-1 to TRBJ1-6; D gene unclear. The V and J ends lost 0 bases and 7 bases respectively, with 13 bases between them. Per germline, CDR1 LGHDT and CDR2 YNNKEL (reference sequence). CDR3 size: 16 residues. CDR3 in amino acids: CASSQESWYANSPLHF. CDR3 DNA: TGTGCCAGCAGCCAAGAGTCTTGGTACGCAAATTCACCCCTCCACTTT.

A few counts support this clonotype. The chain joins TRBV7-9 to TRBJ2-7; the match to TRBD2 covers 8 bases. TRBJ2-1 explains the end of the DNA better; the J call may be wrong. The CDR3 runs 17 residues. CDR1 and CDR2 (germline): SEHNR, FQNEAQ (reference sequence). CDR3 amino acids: CASSPVFAGGLYNEQFF. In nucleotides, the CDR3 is TGTGCCAGCAGCCCAGTGTTTGCGGGAGGTCTCTACAATGAGCAGTTCTTC.

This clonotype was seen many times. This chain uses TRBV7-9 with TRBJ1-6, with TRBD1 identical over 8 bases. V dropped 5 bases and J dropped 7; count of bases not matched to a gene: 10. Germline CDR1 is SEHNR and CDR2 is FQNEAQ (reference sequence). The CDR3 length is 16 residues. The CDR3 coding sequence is TGTGCCAGCAGCGCTTCCGGGACAGGTGGGAATTCACCCCTCCACTTT. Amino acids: CASSASGTGGNSPLHF.

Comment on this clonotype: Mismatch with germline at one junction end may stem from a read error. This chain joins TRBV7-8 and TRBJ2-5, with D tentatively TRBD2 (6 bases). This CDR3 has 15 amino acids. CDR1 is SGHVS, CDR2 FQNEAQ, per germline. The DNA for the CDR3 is TGTGCCAGCAGCTTAATTCCGGGGGAAGTGGAGACCCAGTGCTTC. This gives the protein CASSLIPGEVETQCF.

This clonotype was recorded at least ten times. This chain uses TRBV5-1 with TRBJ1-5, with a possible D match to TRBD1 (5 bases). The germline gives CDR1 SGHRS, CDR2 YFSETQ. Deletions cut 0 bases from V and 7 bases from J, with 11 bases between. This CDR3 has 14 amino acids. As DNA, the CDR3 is TGCGCCAGCAGCTTGGGGGGCGAGGGACAGCCCCAGCATTTT. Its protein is CASSLGGEGQPQHF.

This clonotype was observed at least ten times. In DNA, the CDR3 is TGTGCCAGCAGTGCAGGGGTGAATGGCTACACCTTC. This codes for CASSAGVNGYTF. The J gene is TRBJ1-2, the V gene TRBV25-1, with TRBD1 as a possible D gene (6 bases). This CDR3 is 12 amino acids long. The V gene lost 4 bases and the J gene lost 6 bases, with 9 bases spanning the gap. The germline gives CDR1 MGHDK, CDR2 SYGVNS.

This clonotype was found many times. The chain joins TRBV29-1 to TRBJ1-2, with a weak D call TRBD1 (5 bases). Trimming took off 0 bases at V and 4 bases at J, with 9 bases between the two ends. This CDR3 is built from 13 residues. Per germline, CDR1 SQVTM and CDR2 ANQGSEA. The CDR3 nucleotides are TGCAGCGTTGAAGAGGGGCCGGTCTATGGCTACACCTTC. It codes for CSVEEGPVYGYTF.

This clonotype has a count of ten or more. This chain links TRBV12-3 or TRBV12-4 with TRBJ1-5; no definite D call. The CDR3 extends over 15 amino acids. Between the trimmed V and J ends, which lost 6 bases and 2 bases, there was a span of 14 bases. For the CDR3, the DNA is TGTGCCAGCAGATTGAAGCGGGCTGGCAATCAGCCCCAGCATTTT. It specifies CASRLKRAGNQPQHF.

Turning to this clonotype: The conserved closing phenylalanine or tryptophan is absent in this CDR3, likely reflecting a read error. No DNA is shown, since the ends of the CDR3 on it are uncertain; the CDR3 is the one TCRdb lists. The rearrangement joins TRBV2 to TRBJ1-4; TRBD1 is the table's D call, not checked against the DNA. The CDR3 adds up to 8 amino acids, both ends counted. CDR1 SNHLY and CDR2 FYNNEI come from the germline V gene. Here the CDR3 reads CASSEGTV.

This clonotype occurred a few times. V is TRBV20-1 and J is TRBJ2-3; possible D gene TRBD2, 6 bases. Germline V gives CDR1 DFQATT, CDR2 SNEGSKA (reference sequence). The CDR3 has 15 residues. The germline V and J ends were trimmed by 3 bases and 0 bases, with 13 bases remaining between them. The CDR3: CSARSRDSSTDTQYF. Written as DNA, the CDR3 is TGCAGTGCTAGGAGCCGGGACTCGAGCACAGATACGCAGTATTTT.

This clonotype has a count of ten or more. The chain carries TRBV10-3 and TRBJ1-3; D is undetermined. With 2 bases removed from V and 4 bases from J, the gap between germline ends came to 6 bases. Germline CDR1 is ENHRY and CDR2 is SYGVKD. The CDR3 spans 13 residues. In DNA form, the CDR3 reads TGTGCCATCAGTGAGGACGGAGGAAACACCATATATTTT. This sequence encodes CAISEDGGNTIYF.

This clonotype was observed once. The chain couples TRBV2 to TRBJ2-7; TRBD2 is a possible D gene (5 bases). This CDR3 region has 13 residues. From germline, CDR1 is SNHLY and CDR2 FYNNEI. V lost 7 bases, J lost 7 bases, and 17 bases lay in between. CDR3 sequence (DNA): TGTGCCAGCAATGATCCGGGGTCTGGGGAGCAGTACTTC. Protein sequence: CASNDPGSGEQYF. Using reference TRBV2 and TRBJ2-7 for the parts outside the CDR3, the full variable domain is EPEVTQTPSHQVTQMGQEVILRCVPISNHLYFYWYRQILGQKVEFLVSFYNNEISEKSEIFDDQFSVERPDGSNFTLKIRSTKLEDSAMYFCASNDPGSGEQYFGPGTRLTVT.

The DNA for the CDR3 is TGTGCCAGCAGGCTGGGAGGGAGGGCCTACGAGCAGTACTTC. Encoded protein: CASRLGGRAYEQYF. V usage is TRBV12-3 or TRBV12-4 and J usage is TRBJ2-7, with TRBD2 identical over 7 bases. V lost 6 bases, J lost 2 bases, and 7 bases stayed unmatched. The CDR3 sequence is 14 residues long.

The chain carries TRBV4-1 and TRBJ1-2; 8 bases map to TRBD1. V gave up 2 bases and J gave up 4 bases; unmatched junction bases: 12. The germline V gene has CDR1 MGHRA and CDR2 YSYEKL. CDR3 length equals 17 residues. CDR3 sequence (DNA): TGCGCCAGCAGCCAACCTCCAACAGGGGGACGGAGCTATGGCTACACCTTC. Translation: CASSQPPTGGRSYGYTF.

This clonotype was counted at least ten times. The CDR3 DNA follows: TGTGCCAGCAGCCCTCAGGGTTCGGGCGGCTACACCTTC. Residues: CASSPQGSGGYTF. The chain carries TRBV5-8 and TRBJ1-2, with D possibly being TRBD1 (5 bases). V was shortened by 4 bases and J by 8 bases, with 15 bases between the two germline ends. The CDR3 length is 13 residues. Germline assignment: CDR1 SGHTS and CDR2 YDEGEE.

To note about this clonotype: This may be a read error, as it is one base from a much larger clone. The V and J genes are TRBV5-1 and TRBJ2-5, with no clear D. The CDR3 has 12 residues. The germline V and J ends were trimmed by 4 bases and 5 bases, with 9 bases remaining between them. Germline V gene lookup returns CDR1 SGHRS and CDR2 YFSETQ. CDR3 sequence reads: CASSPTWETQYF. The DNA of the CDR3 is TGCGCCAGCAGCCCGACGTGGGAGACCCAGTACTTC.

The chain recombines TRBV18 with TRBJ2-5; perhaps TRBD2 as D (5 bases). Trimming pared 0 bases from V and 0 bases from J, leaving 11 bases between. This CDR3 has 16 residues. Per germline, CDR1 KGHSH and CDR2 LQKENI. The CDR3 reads CASSPPQRGNQETQYF. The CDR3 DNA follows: TGTGCCAGCTCACCACCGCAGCGAGGGAACCAAGAGACCCAGTACTTC.

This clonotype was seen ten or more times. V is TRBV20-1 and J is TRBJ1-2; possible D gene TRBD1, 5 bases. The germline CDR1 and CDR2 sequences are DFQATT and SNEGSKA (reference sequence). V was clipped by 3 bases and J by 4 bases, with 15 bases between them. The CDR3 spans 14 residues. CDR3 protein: CSARSGIISYGYTF. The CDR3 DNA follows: TGCAGTGCTAGGTCAGGGATTATATCCTATGGCTACACCTTC.